This entry lists 29 T cell receptor beta chains sequenced from one sample in a study of tumor-infiltrating lymphocytes in primary liver carcinoma (dated 2017 in TCRdb). Total RNA and DNA were co-extracted from about 19-30 mg of bulk tissue with the AllPrep DNA/RNA mini kit, without cell sorting. The sequencing machine was an Illumina HiSeq 2500. Using a constant-region primer and ProtoScript II reverse transcriptase, TCRbeta-specific cDNA was reverse-transcribed from 400 to 550 ng total RNA. Construction of the TCRbeta libraries relied on three nested rounds of multiplex PCR, following a slightly modified ARM-PCR procedure. Each of the first two PCR rounds ran for about 10 cycles and used multiplex TRBV1-TRBV30 forward primers together with a Cbeta reverse primer. TCRdb passed the public sequencing reads through fastp at Q25 and MiXCR, retaining productive beta sequences. Rows with one shared CDR3 protein collapse into an entry with the most common genes and DNA. This sample lists about 43,000 distinct CDR3 sequences; over 70% were detected once. The ten biggest clones cover about 18% of the sample.

The sample was liver tumor tissue from sampling region 2. The intended sense of this specimen's cell subset or site label: tumor region T2, inferior pole. The receptors derive from a middle-aged man with primary liver carcinoma and hepatitis B virus infection.

This chain connects TRBV6-6 to TRBJ2-2, with no clear D. The CDR3 has 15 residues. Deletions cut 9 bases from V and 4 bases from J, with 18 bases between. Germline CDR1 MNHNY, CDR2 SVGAGI (reference sequence). The CDR3 bases are TGTGCCAGTAGTCGTAAGCCTGAGGCCACCGGGGAGCTGTTTTTT. Protein: CASSRKPEATGELFF.

The gene calls are TRBV10-3 and TRBJ2-4; D may match TRBD1 or TRBD2 (5 bases each). The CDR3 spans 17 residues. The V end lost 1 base, the J end lost 4 bases, and 17 bases lay between the germline ends. Per the germline V gene, CDR1 is ENHRY and CDR2 is SYGVKD. CDR3 nucleotides: TGTGCCATCAGTGAGTGCCCAGGCCGGGACCGTAAAAACATTCAGTACTTC. Translating gives CAISECPGRDRKNIQYF.

In its sample, this clonotype was seen a few times. The germline gene is not matched at one end of the junction; a read error may be the cause. This chain links TRBV29-1 with TRBJ2-4; D call uncertain. From germline, CDR1 is SQVTM and CDR2 ANQGSEA. The CDR3 spans 12 residues. The CDR3 protein is CRVEDLKNIQHF. CDR3 bases: TGCAGAGTTGAGGACCTGAAAAACATTCAGCACTTC. Based on the CDR3 plus reference TRBV29-1 and TRBJ2-4, the full variable domain is SAVISQKPSRDICQRGTSLTIQCQVDSQVTMMFWYRQQPGQSLTLIATANQGSEATYESGFVIDKFPISRPNLTFSTLTVSNMSPEDSSIYLCRVEDLKNIQHFGAGTRLSVL.

CDR3 in amino acids: CASSLGQGTYGHYF. The CDR3 DNA reads TGTGCCAGCAGCTTAGGGCAGGGCACCTACGGGCACTACTTC. This chain joins TRBV11-2 and TRBJ2-7, with D perhaps TRBD1 (5 bases). Trimming took off 1 base at V and 13 bases at J, with 20 bases between the two ends. Germline V gene sequence: CDR1 SGHAT, CDR2 FQNNGV. CDR3 size: 14 residues. Drawing the rest from reference TRBV11-2 and TRBJ2-7, the complete variable domain is EAGVAQSPRYKIIEKRQSVAFWCNPISGHATLYWYQQILGQGPKLLIQFQNNGVVDDSQLPKDRFSAERLKGVDSTLKIQPAKLEDSAVYLCASSLGQGTYGHYFGPGTRLTVT.

This clonotype was counted only a few times. One end of the junction is discordant with germline, which a read error may explain. The chain has TRBV29-1 and TRBJ2-7, with D perhaps given as TRBD1 or TRBD2 (6 bases each). The CDR3 runs to 15 residues. The germline V gene encodes CDR1 SQVTM and CDR2 ANQGSEA. CDR3 residues: CSVEDLGGSSYEQYF. The CDR3 DNA reads as TGCAGTGTTGAAGATCTAGGGGGGAGCTCCTACGAGCAGTATTTC.

This clonotype appeared many times. DNA for the CDR3: TGCGCCAGCAGCCAAGATCACTGGGACCCTGGAAACACCATATATTTT. It is translated as CASSQDHWDPGNTIYF. The rearrangement joins TRBV4-3 to TRBJ1-3, with D possibly TRBD1 on 5 matching bases. The CDR3 contains 16 residues. Deletions cut 0 bases from V and 2 bases from J, with 11 bases between. Germline lookup yields CDR1 LGHNA and CDR2 YSLEER.

The rearrangement uses TRBV24-1 and TRBJ1-5; tentatively, D is TRBD1 (6 bases). Germline-derived CDR1 and CDR2 are KGHDR and SFDVKD. Trimming took off 4 bases at V and 7 bases at J, with 13 bases between the two ends. This CDR3 is built from 14 residues. CDR3 nucleotide sequence: TGTGCCACCAGTGACGGGGACATAGAACAGCCCCAGCATTTT. Residues: CATSDGDIEQPQHF.

Concerning this clonotype itself: Since a much larger clone is just one base distant, this may be a read error. This rearrangement joins TRBV6-1 to TRBJ2-1; 12 bases align to TRBD2. This CDR3 contains 15 residues. Germline CDR1 and CDR2: MNHNS and SASEGT. The CDR3 is CVSSYRLAGDNEQFF. CDR3 in DNA: TGTGTCAGCAGTTATCGACTAGCGGGAGACAATGAGCAGTTCTTC.

In its sample, this clonotype is large (0.1 to 1%). The chain links TRBV4-3 to TRBJ2-7; unclear D gene. The germline gives CDR1 LGHNA, CDR2 YSLEER. V lost 0 bases and J lost 2, with 5 bases in between. This CDR3 is 13 amino acids long. The CDR3 region has the DNA TGCGCCAGCAGCCAAGATCTGCCCTACGAGCAGTACTTC. Translating it yields CASSQDLPYEQYF.

This clonotype was recorded once. Mismatch with germline at one junction end may stem from a read error. The chain is built from TRBV12-3 or TRBV12-4 and TRBJ2-2; 10 nucleotides agree with TRBD1. The CDR3 loop spans 16 amino acids. The CDR3 DNA sequence: TGTGCAAGCAGCCTCAGGACAGGGGGGTTGTTCGGGGAGATGTTTTTT. It translates to CASSLRTGGLFGEMFF.

The CDR3 sequence: CAGGSGSEQYF. The CDR3 bases are TGTGCCGGCGGGAGCGGGAGTGAGCAGTACTTC. J is TRBJ2-1 and V is TRBV6-5; 8 bases map to TRBD2. The J call may not be correct, given that the DNA end is closer to TRBJ2-7. This CDR3 is 11 amino acids long. Germline V gene data show CDR1 as MNHEY and CDR2 as SVGAGI.

A remark on this clonotype: It is likely a read error, because the conserved phenylalanine at the end of the CDR3 is missing. This rearrangement joins TRBV6-1 to TRBJ1-2; D is undetermined. Germline V gives CDR1 MNHNS, CDR2 SASEGT. The CDR3 is 12 residues long. For the CDR3, the DNA is TGTGCCATCAGTGCCCCCCTATATGGCTACACCTCA. This gives the protein CAISAPLYGYTS.

Comment on this clonotype: This may stem from a read error, because a much larger clone lies one nucleotide away. Likely a read error: the CDR3 ends without its conserved phenylalanine or tryptophan. The chain employs TRBV7-9 and TRBJ2-5; D might be TRBD2 (6 bases). The CDR3 length is 14 residues. Germline loops: CDR1 SEHNR, CDR2 FQNEAQ (reference sequence). The V and J ends lost 4 bases and 1 base respectively, with 10 bases between them. CDR3 coding DNA: TGTGCCAGCAGCTCGGGAGTAGCCCAAGAGACCCAGTACTCC. This codes for CASSSGVAQETQYS.

On this clonotype itself: The final CDR3 position lacks the conserved phenylalanine or tryptophan, pointing to a likely read error. The CDR3 nucleotides read TGCAGTGCTAGAGATCTAGCGCACTACAATGAGCAGTTCCTC. Translated, it gives CSARDLAHYNEQFL. This sequence joins TRBV20-1 and TRBJ2-1; possible D gene TRBD2, 6 bases. Germline V CDR1 and CDR2: DFQATT, SNEGSKA (reference sequence). The CDR3 is 14 amino acids. The ends were cut back, 0 bases at V and 3 bases at J, with 9 bases in the middle.

The rearrangement joins TRBV12-3 or TRBV12-4 to TRBJ1-5; TRBD1 is a possible D gene (5 bases). The V and J ends lost 11 bases and 4 bases respectively, with 21 bases between them. The CDR3 contains 15 residues. Here the CDR3 DNA reads TGTGCCGGCTTGCGGGGCACCGCAATAAATCAGCCCCAGCATTTT. The encoded protein is CAGLRGTAINQPQHF.

This chain links TRBV20-1 with TRBJ2-7; D unresolved. This CDR3 contains 15 residues. Germline V lookup: CDR1 DFQATT, CDR2 SNEGSKA (reference sequence). Trimming pared 0 bases from V and 1 base from J, leaving 13 bases between. In DNA, the CDR3 is TGCAGTGCTAGAGATGAAATCGGGCTTTCCTACGAGCAGTACTTC. It codes for CSARDEIGLSYEQYF.

Worth noting for this clonotype: An end of the junction does not agree with germline; a read error may underlie this. The chain joins TRBV7-9 to TRBJ2-7; TRBD2 matches at 13 bases. The CDR3 sequence is 19 residues long. CDR1 and CDR2 from the germline V gene are SEHNR and FQNEAQ (reference sequence). This CDR3 is CTSSLISTSGRPSSYEQYF. In DNA, the CDR3 is TGTACCAGCAGCTTAATCTCGACTAGCGGGAGGCCCAGCTCCTACGAACAGTACTTC.

The CDR3 reads CASSLAPFGEQFF. CDR3 nucleotide sequence: TGTGCCAGCAGTTTAGCCCCCTTCGGTGAGCAGTTCTTC. The chain couples TRBV28 to TRBJ2-1; D not resolved. Germline values: CDR1 MDHEN, CDR2 SYDVKM. The V gene lost 2 bases and the J gene lost 9 bases, with 11 bases spanning the gap. The CDR3 length is 13 residues.

This clonotype was seen repeatedly, ten times or more. CDR3 nucleotides: TGCAGTGCCCAGGTGATTCCGCGGACCGGGGAGCTGTTTTTT. Translation gives CSAQVIPRTGELFF. The gene calls are TRBV20-1 and TRBJ2-2; D is uncertain. Germline V lookup: CDR1 DFQATT, CDR2 SNEGSKA (reference sequence). This CDR3 is 14 amino acids long. V was pared by 6 bases and J by 5 bases, with 16 bases between.

This clonotype was found once. The rearrangement joins TRBV4-3 to TRBJ2-7, with TRBD2 matching 12 bases. The CDR3 length is 16 residues. Losses at the gene ends were 2 bases for V and 2 bases for J; bases not matched to a gene: 4. Germline V CDR1 and CDR2: LGHNA, YSLEER. As DNA, the CDR3 is TGCGCCAGCAGCCAACGACTAGCGGGAGCAACCTACGAGCAGTACTTC. Residues: CASSQRLAGATYEQYF.

The rearrangement uses TRBV11-3 and TRBJ2-7, with D perhaps matching TRBD1 (6 bases). In germline, CDR1 is SGHNT, CDR2 YENEEA. V was shortened by 10 bases and J by 4 bases, with 20 bases between the two germline ends. The CDR3 has 14 residues. The DNA for the CDR3 is TGTGCCACTCGGCAGGGGATGACTTCTTACGAGCAGTACTTC. Protein: CATRQGMTSYEQYF.

V usage is TRBV11-2 and J usage is TRBJ1-1; D gene unclear. Trimming removed 5 bases from V and 11 bases from J, with 18 bases in between. CDR1 and CDR2 from the germline V gene are SGHAT and FQNNGV. The CDR3 sequence is 13 residues long. CDR3 bases: TGTGCCAGCAGCCTAGGCGATGCGGTGAGGGCTTTCTTT. It codes for CASSLGDAVRAFF. Drawing the rest from reference TRBV11-2 and TRBJ1-1, the complete variable domain is EAGVAQSPRYKIIEKRQSVAFWCNPISGHATLYWYQQILGQGPKLLIQFQNNGVVDDSQLPKDRFSAERLKGVDSTLKIQPAKLEDSAVYLCASSLGDAVRAFFGQGTRLTVV.

The chain links TRBV5-1 to TRBJ1-1, with D tentatively TRBD1 (5 bases). CDR1 is SGHRS, CDR2 YFSETQ, per germline. This CDR3 is built from 15 residues. Trimming took off 5 bases at V and 4 bases at J, with 18 bases between the two ends. The CDR3 nucleotides read TGCGCCAGCAGGTTCATGAGGGGTATGAGCACTGAAGCTTTCTTT. Translating gives CASRFMRGMSTEAFF.

This clonotype was recorded once. One end of the junction fails to match germline, which may point to a read error. The V call is TRBV6-2 or TRBV6-3, the J call TRBJ2-7; possibly TRBD2 for D (5 bases). This CDR3 spans 16 amino acids. The germline CDR1 and CDR2 sequences are MNHEY and SVGEGT. The DNA for the CDR3 is TGTGTCAGCGGTAGTGGGCGGAGCCGCAGCTCCTACGAGCAGTACTTC. Translated, it gives CVSGSGRSRSSYEQYF.

There are a few counts of this clonotype. The chain employs TRBV19 and TRBJ2-5, with D possibly matching TRBD2 (5 bases). The CDR3 covers 13 residues. The V gene lost 4 bases and the J gene lost 5 bases, with 11 bases spanning the gap. Germline CDR1 reads LNHDA; CDR2 reads SQIVND (reference sequence). The DNA of the CDR3 is TGTGCCAGTAGTACGGGGATGCGGGAGACCCAGTACTTC. Protein product: CASSTGMRETQYF.

Regarding this clonotype: One junction end does not reproduce the germline sequence, and a read error may be involved. The chain recombines TRBV11-2 with TRBJ2-5, with D maybe TRBD1 (5 bases). The CDR3 contains 13 residues. Germline-derived CDR1 and CDR2 are SGHAT and FQNNGV. The CDR3 spells CTSGSRGVETQYF. The DNA for the CDR3 is TGTACCAGTGGATCTAGGGGCGTAGAGACCCAGTACTTC.

A word on this clonotype: Relative to the germline gene, one junction end is altered; a read error may explain this. V and J are TRBV4-3 and TRBJ2-5, with unresolved D. Germline V gene sequence: CDR1 LGHNA, CDR2 YSLEER. This CDR3 has 15 amino acids. CDR3 protein: CASSQAVRLSETQYF. CDR3 nucleotide sequence: TGCGCCAGCAGCCAAGCAGTTCGTTTGAGTGAGACCCAATACTTC.

Turning to this clonotype: The CDR3 carries no conserved terminal phenylalanine or tryptophan, so it likely arises from a read error. This sequence joins TRBV11-1 and TRBJ2-4; 13 bases fit TRBD2. V dropped 3 bases and J dropped 8; count of bases not matched to a gene: 10. The CDR3 sequence is 17 residues long. CDR1 and CDR2 (germline): SGHAT, FQDESV (reference sequence). CDR3 residues: CASSFPGTSGTEDIQYL. For the CDR3, the DNA is TGTGCCAGCAGCTTTCCCGGGACTAGCGGGACCGAAGACATTCAGTACCTT.

This sequence joins TRBV6-1 and TRBJ1-1, with TRBD1 matching over 11 bases. The CDR3 has 13 amino acids. Germline CDR1 reads MNHNS; CDR2 reads SASEGT. Here the CDR3 reads CTCPRTGGTEAFF. The CDR3 coding sequence is TGTACCTGCCCCAGGACAGGGGGCACCGAAGCTTTCTTT.